Included here is one TCR beta chain sequence, with context. What it binds is unknown. This CDR3 is also generated by other DNA sequences in the sample. This entry is derived from a study of T cell responses to AZD1222 COVID-19 vaccine. This table comes from immunoSEQ multiplex PCR, and its TCRdb copy is limited to in-frame clones, with some not included. The repertoire includes about 180,000 clones, 80% to 95% of them detected once, and around 1.9% sits in the top ten. With 5 bases removed from V and 2 bases from J, the gap between germline ends came to 9 bases. The CDR3 is 13 amino acids. Germline V gene data show CDR1 as SGHTA and CDR2 as FQGNSA. General study results and limits: CD4 TCRs covered the whole spike, strongest at regions 160-218 and 743-854.

Pooling was applied to second doses at about 4 or about 12 weeks. V usage is TRBV7-2 and J usage is TRBJ1-2; D possibly corresponds to TRBD1 (5 bases). This receptor was taken from an adult who received the AZD1222 COVID-19 vaccine. The sample here was peripheral blood, taken 28 days after the second AZD1222 dose. The CDR3 region has the DNA TGTGCCAGCAGCCCTGACAGAAACTATGGCTACACCTTC. Translated, it gives CASSPDRNYGYTF.